This T cell receptor (beta chain) was recorded in a study of PD-L1 blockade in urothelial cancer. Assay used: immunoSEQ multiplex PCR; TCRdb lists only in-frame clones, some missing. The sample shows around 100,000 clones, around 87% of them seen only once. Time point described: pretreatment peripheral blood. This material consisted of PBMCs, taken around atezolizumab (anti-PD-L1) treatment. The source is a man between 60 and 75 years old with urothelial cancer.

CDR3: CASSPRQGRNTIYF. In nucleotides, the CDR3 is TGTGCCAGCTCACCGAGACAGGGGCGGAACACCATATATTTT. The chain joins TRBV18 to TRBJ1-3; TRBD1 aligns across 8 bases. Germline V CDR1 and CDR2: KGHSH, LQKENI. V dropped 3 bases and J dropped 7; count of bases not matched to a gene: 5. The CDR3 covers 14 residues.